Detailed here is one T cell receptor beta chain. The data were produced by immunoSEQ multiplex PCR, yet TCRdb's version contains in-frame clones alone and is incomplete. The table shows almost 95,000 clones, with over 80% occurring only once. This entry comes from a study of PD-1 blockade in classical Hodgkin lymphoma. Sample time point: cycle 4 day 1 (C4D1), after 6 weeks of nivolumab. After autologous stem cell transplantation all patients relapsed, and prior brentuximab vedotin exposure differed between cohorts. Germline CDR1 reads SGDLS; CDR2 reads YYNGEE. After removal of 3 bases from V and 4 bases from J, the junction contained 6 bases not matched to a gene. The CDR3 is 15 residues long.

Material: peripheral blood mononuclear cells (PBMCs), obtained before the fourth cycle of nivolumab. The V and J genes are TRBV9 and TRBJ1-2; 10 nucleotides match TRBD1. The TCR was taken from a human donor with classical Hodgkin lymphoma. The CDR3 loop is CASSGPGQGRYGYTF. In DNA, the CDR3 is TGTGCCAGCAGCGGGCCGGGACAGGGGCGCTATGGCTACACCTTC.